The T cell receptor (beta chain) described here comes from a study of kidney transplant recipient with SARS-CoV-2 infection. TCRdb ran MiXCR on the reads and lists one entry per CDR3 protein. This repertoire shows 200,000 to 300,000 distinct CDR3 sequences, less than 35% found once; its top ten account for under 9.5%. Comment on this clonotype: One end of the junction is discordant with germline, which a read error may explain.

Germline V gives CDR1 MDHEN, CDR2 SYDVKM. The CDR3 loop spans 14 amino acids. The sequence was obtained from a male patient aged 25 to 39 who had COVID-19 and was a kidney transplant recipient. Some T cells may be provided by the graft donor. The chain is built from TRBV28 and TRBJ1-5, with 8 positions matching TRBD1. The sequences come from a blood sample, collected at baseline and on roughly day 110 from a kidney transplant recipient. CDR3 sequence reads: CASSFSGGNQSQHF. In DNA form, the CDR3 reads TGTGCCAGCAGTTTTTCAGGGGGCAATCAGTCCCAGCATTTT.